Given below is one TCR beta chain in context. This entry comes from a study of cytomegalovirus exposure and HLA in healthy donors. In the PCR, 60 Vbeta and 13 Jbeta primers were used. Repertoires were generated with immunoSEQ multiplex PCR, while TCRdb's copy carries only in-frame clones and drops some. The sample consists of 79,000 or so clones, around 79% of them appearing once. Trimming at V came to 4 bases and at J to 6 bases, leaving 3 bases not matched to a gene. Germline-derived CDR1 and CDR2 are SGHDT and YYEEEE. The CDR3 has 13 residues. The sequenced sample consisted of PBMCs. The sequence derives from a woman aged 40 to 55 in good health and CMV-seropositive. The genes are TRBV5-6 and TRBJ2-1; 8 bases line up with TRBD2. The CDR3, as DNA: TGTGCCAGCAGCGGCGGACTAGCCAATGAGCAGTTCTTC. Encoded protein: CASSGGLANEQFF.